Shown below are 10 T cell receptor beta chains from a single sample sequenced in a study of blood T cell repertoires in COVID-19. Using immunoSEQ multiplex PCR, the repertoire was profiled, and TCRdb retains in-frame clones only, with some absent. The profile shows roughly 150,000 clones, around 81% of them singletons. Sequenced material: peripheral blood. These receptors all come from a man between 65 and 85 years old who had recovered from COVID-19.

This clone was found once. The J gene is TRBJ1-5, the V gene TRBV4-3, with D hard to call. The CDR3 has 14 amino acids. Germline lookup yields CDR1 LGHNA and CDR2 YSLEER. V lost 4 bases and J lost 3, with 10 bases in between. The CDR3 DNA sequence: TGCGCCAGCAGCCTTAACTATGACAATCAGCCCCAGCATTTT. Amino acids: CASSLNYDNQPQHF.

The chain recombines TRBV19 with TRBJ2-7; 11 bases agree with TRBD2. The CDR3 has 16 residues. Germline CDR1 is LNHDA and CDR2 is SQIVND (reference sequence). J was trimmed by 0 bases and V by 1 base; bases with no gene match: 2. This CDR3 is CASSIGTSGSSYEQYF. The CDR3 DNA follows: TGTGCCAGTAGTATAGGTACTAGCGGGAGCTCCTACGAGCAGTACTTC.

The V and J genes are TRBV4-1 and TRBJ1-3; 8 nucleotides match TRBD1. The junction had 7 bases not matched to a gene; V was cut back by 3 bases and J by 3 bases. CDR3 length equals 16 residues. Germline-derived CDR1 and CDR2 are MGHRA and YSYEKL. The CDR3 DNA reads TGCGCCAGCAGCCATAAGGGACAGGAGTTTGGAAACACCATATATTTT. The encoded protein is CASSHKGQEFGNTIYF.

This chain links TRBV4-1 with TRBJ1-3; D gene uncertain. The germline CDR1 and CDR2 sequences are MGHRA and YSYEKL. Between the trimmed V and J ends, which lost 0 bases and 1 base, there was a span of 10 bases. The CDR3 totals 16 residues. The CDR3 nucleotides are TGCGCCAGCAGCCAAGATCAGGTCGCGTCTGGAAACACCATATATTTT. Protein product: CASSQDQVASGNTIYF.

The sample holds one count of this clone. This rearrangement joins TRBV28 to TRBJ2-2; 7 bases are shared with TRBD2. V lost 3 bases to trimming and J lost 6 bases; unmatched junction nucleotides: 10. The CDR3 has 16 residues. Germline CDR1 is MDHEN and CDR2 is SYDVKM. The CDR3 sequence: CASSFGGSVYSGELFF. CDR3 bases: TGTGCCAGCAGTTTTGGCGGGAGCGTTTATTCCGGGGAGCTGTTTTTT.

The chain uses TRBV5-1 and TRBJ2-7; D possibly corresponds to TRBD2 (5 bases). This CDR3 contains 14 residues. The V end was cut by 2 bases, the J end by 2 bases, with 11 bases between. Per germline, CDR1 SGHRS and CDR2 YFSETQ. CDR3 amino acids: CASSFNGVPYEQYF. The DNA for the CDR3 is TGCGCCAGCAGCTTTAACGGGGTACCCTACGAGCAGTACTTC.

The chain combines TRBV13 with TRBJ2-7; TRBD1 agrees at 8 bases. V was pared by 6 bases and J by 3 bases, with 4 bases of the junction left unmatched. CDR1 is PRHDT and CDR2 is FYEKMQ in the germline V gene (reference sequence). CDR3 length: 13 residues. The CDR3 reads CASSFGQGYEQYF. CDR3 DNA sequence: TGTGCCAGCAGTTTCGGACAGGGCTACGAGCAGTACTTC. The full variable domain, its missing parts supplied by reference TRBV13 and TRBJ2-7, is AAGVIQSPRHLIKEKRETATLKCYPIPRHDTVYWYQQGPGQDPQFLISFYEKMQSDKGSIPDRFSAQQFSDYHSELNMSSLELGDSALYFCASSFGQGYEQYFGPGTRLTVT.

CDR3 sequence: CASNPGSVGPHRQFF. CDR3 sequence (DNA): TGTGCCAGCAACCCCGGATCGGTGGGCCCACACCGTCAGTTCTTC. The V and J genes are TRBV28 and TRBJ2-1; the D is unclear. Looked up from germline, CDR1 is MDHEN and CDR2 is SYDVKM. The length of the CDR3 is 15 residues. The ends were cut back, 7 bases at V and 13 bases at J, with 26 bases in the middle. The full variable domain, in which reference TRBV28 and TRBJ2-1 provide the parts outside the CDR3, is DVKVTQSSRYLVKRTGEKVFLECVQDMDHENMFWYRQDPGLGLRLIYFSYDVKMKEKGDIPEGYSVSREKKERFSLILESASTNQTSMYLCASNPGSVGPHRQFFGPGTRLTVL.

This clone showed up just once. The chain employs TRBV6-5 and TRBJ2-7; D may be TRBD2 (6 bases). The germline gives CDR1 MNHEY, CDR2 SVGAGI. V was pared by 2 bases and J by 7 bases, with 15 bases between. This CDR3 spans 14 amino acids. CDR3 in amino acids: CASSYGTPHGEQYF. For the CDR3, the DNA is TGTGCCAGCAGTTACGGGACTCCCCACGGAGAGCAGTACTTC.

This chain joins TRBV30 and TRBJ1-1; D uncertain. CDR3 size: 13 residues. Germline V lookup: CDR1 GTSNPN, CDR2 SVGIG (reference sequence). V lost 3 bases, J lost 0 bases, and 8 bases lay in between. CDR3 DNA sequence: TGTGCCTGGAGAACGGTTATGAACACTGAAGCTTTCTTT. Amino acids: CAWRTVMNTEAFF.